This TCR beta chain was retrieved from a study of T-cell reconstitution after alpha-beta-depleted transplantation in children. General study findings and limits: By one year post-transplant, T-cell counts and diversity largely arose from T cells that were newly produced.

A library of TCRbeta sequences, prepared with unique molecular identifiers, was generated. A single record per CDR3 protein comes from TCRdb applying MiXCR to the PCR reads. The sample has about a million distinct CDR3 sequences, around 30% seen once. This clonotype was seen a handful of times. Its antigen remains unknown. The V gene lost 3 bases and the J gene lost 4 bases, with 16 bases spanning the gap. CDR3 length: 15 residues. The material sequenced was PBMCs, mostly from graft donor cells, taken 360 days after TCRalphabeta/CD19-depleted stem cell transplant. This clonotype was sampled from a boy in the first two years of life who had a stem cell transplant for SCID, so the T cells may come from the graft donor. The chain joins TRBV12-3 or TRBV12-4 to TRBJ2-7; D possibly matches TRBD1 or TRBD2 (6 bases each). CDR3 residues: CASSFSGRGIYEQYF. CDR3 nucleotides: TGTGCCAGCAGTTTTAGCGGCAGGGGAATATACGAGCAGTACTTC.